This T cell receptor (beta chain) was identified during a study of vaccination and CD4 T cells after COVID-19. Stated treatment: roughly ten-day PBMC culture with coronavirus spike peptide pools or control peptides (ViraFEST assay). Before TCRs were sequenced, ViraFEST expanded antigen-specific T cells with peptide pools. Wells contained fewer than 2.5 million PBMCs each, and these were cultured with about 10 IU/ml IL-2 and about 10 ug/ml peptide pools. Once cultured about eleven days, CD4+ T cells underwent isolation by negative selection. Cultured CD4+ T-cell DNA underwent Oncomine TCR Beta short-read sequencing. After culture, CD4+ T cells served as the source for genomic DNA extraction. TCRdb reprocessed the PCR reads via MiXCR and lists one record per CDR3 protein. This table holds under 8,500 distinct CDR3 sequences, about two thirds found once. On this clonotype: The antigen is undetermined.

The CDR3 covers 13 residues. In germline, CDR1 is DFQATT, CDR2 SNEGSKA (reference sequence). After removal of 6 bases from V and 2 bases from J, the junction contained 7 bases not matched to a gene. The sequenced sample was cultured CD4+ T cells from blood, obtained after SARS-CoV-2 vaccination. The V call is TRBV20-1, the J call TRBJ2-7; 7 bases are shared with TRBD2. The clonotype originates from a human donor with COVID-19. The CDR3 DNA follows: TGCAGTGCAACGCGGGGGTCGACCTACGAGCAGTACTTC. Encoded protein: CSATRGSTYEQYF.